These 28 T cell receptor beta chains originate from one sample sequenced in a study of T cells after yellow fever vaccination. MiXCR was run by TCRdb on the 5' RACE reads, yielding one entry per CDR3 protein. This sample has roughly 500,000 distinct CDR3 sequences, with 15% to 20% found just once. Sequencing used PBMCs, obtained 15 days after the yellow fever booster vaccination. These receptor sequences come from a man aged 25 to 40 who received the YFV17D yellow fever vaccine.

The V gene is TRBV29-1, the J gene TRBJ2-4, with D perhaps given as TRBD1 or TRBD2 (6 bases each). The V and J ends lost 3 bases and 1 base respectively, with 16 bases between them. From germline, CDR1 is SQVTM and CDR2 ANQGSEA. CDR3 length equals 16 residues. DNA for the CDR3: TGCAGCGTTGAGACCACGGGGGCATTGGCCAAAAACATTCAGTACTTC. This sequence encodes CSVETTGALAKNIQYF.

This clonotype came up a few times. The V gene is TRBV20-1, the J gene TRBJ1-3; D not certain. Germline CDR1 reads DFQATT; CDR2 reads SNEGSKA (reference sequence). Trimming stripped 3 bases from V and 3 bases from J, with 9 bases between. There are 13 residues in the CDR3. Here the CDR3 DNA reads TGCAGTGCTAGTGACGGGGTTGGAAACACCATATATTTT. Protein product: CSASDGVGNTIYF.

This clonotype has a handful of counts. The rearrangement links TRBV20-1 to TRBJ2-5; TRBD2 agrees at 10 bases. The CDR3 loop spans 11 amino acids. Germline V gene lookup returns CDR1 DFQATT and CDR2 SNEGSKA (reference sequence). V dropped 8 bases and J dropped 7; count of bases not matched to a gene: 4. CDR3 bases: TGCAGTTTACTAGCGGGAACGACCCAGTACTTC. Its translation: CSLLAGTTQYF.

This clonotype came up a few times. This chain links TRBV4-3 with TRBJ2-7; 10 bases line up with TRBD2. V gave up 5 bases and J gave up 0 bases; unmatched junction bases: 4. Germline-derived CDR1 and CDR2 are LGHNA and YSLEER. The CDR3 is made up of 15 amino acids. CDR3 DNA sequence: TGCGCCAGCAGCAAGTGGACTAGCGGCTCCTACGAGCAGTACTTC. Translated: CASSKWTSGSYEQYF.

V and J are TRBV20-1 and TRBJ1-5; tentatively, D is TRBD1 (5 bases). The CDR3 spans 13 residues. The germline CDR1 and CDR2 sequences are DFQATT and SNEGSKA (reference sequence). Between the trimmed V and J ends, which lost 4 bases and 5 bases, there was a span of 12 bases. CDR3 loop: CSANLGRDQPQHF. The CDR3 DNA is TGCAGTGCTAACCTGGGGCGGGATCAGCCCCAGCATTTT.

This clonotype has more than one count but fewer than ten. V gene TRBV6-2 or TRBV6-3 combines with J gene TRBJ2-1, with TRBD2 as a possible D gene (6 bases). Trimming cost V 7 bases and J 2 bases, with 9 bases left between them. This CDR3 comprises 13 residues. CDR1 is MNHEY and CDR2 is SVGEGT in the germline V gene. CDR3 sequence: CASTGTAYNEQFF. CDR3 in DNA: TGTGCCAGCACCGGGACTGCCTACAATGAGCAGTTCTTC.

This rearrangement joins TRBV29-1 to TRBJ2-7; D may be TRBD1 (6 bases). The CDR3 loop spans 14 amino acids. V was clipped by 4 bases and J by 4 bases, with 17 bases between them. Per the germline V gene, CDR1 is SQVTM and CDR2 is ANQGSEA. CDR3 sequence (DNA): TGCAGCGTTGGGTCCGGGACAAGGGCTTACGAGCAGTACTTC. Amino acids: CSVGSGTRAYEQYF.

V gene TRBV7-9 combines with J gene TRBJ2-3, with D uncertain. This CDR3 is 14 amino acids long. The germline gives CDR1 SEHNR, CDR2 FQNEAQ (reference sequence). Trimming took off 1 base at V and 3 bases at J, with 8 bases between the two ends. The CDR3 bases are TGTGCCAGCAGCTTAGATCGCGAGACAGATACGCAGTATTTT. It is translated as CASSLDRETDTQYF.

This chain uses TRBV7-2 with TRBJ1-2; no reliable D call. V lost 4 bases and J 0 bases, leaving 9 bases between the germline ends. The CDR3 loop spans 14 amino acids. Germline loops: CDR1 SGHTA, CDR2 FQGNSA. Here the CDR3 DNA reads TGTGCCAGCAGCTCCCCCGGGGCTAACTATGGCTACACCTTC. Translation gives CASSSPGANYGYTF.

The V and J genes are TRBV7-2 and TRBJ2-7; no firm D call. The germline V and J ends were trimmed by 5 bases and 7 bases, with 12 bases remaining between them. The CDR3 loop spans 12 amino acids. CDR1 is SGHTA and CDR2 is FQGNSA in the germline V gene. This CDR3 is CASSPPLGEQYF. Here the CDR3 DNA reads TGTGCCAGCAGCCCCCCTCTGGGAGAGCAGTACTTC. Filled out from reference TRBV7-2 and TRBJ2-7, the complete variable domain reads GAGVSQSPSNKVTEKGKDVELRCDPISGHTALYWYRQSLGQGLEFLIYFQGNSAPDKSGLPSDRFSAERTGGSVSTLTIQRTQQEDSAVYLCASSPPLGEQYFGPGTRLTVT.

This clonotype was observed a handful of times. The chain employs TRBV7-3 and TRBJ2-7; maybe TRBD2 (6 bases). This CDR3 has 14 amino acids. Germline V gives CDR1 SGHTA, CDR2 FQGTGA. The V and J ends lost 0 bases and 6 bases respectively, with 12 bases between them. CDR3 in DNA: TGTGCCAGCAGCTTAACGGGCCCCGGGGGCGAGCAGTACTTC. Residues: CASSLTGPGGEQYF.

This clonotype appeared a few times. Here the CDR3 DNA reads TGTGCCAGCAAGAGAGGCAGGGGCCTGACAGATACGCAGTATTTT. Amino acid sequence: CASKRGRGLTDTQYF. The V and J genes are TRBV7-2 and TRBJ2-3, with D possibly matching TRBD1 (6 bases). The germline V gene has CDR1 SGHTA and CDR2 FQGNSA. V was clipped by 7 bases and J by 3 bases, with 17 bases between them. This CDR3 spans 15 amino acids.

This clonotype was detected a few times. The chain uses TRBV20-1 and TRBJ1-6; D perhaps matches TRBD1 (5 bases). Germline CDR1 reads DFQATT; CDR2 reads SNEGSKA (reference sequence). The CDR3 length is 12 residues. The V gene lost 0 bases and the J gene lost 11 bases, with 8 bases spanning the gap. The CDR3, as DNA: TGCAGTGCTAGAGATCAAGGGGCACCCCTCCACTTT. The encoded protein is CSARDQGAPLHF.

This clonotype has a handful of counts. The J gene is TRBJ2-3, the V gene TRBV5-1; weak D call: TRBD2 (6 bases). There are 14 residues in the CDR3. Trimming stripped 3 bases from V and 4 bases from J, with 12 bases between. Germline CDR1 is SGHRS and CDR2 is YFSETQ. Written as DNA, the CDR3 is TGCGCCAGCAGCTCACGACTAGGTGCAGATACGCAGTATTTT. Translation: CASSSRLGADTQYF.

This sequence joins TRBV20-1 and TRBJ2-2, with D possibly TRBD2 on 5 matching bases. The CDR3 extends over 14 amino acids. V was shortened by 1 base and J by 7 bases, with 13 bases between the two germline ends. Germline CDR1 DFQATT, CDR2 SNEGSKA (reference sequence). The CDR3 spells CSARAAASIGELFF. CDR3 nucleotide sequence: TGCAGTGCTAGAGCCGCGGCTAGCATCGGGGAGCTGTTTTTT.

This clonotype has only a few counts. The gene calls are TRBV24-1 and TRBJ2-7; 7 positions match TRBD1. This CDR3 comprises 16 residues. CDR1 is KGHDR and CDR2 is SFDVKD in the germline V gene. Germline trimming cut 4 bases from V and 3 bases from J; bases unmatched to any gene: 11. The CDR3 nucleotides read TGTGCCACCAGTGAGAACTCGCCCAACAGGGGCTACGAGCAGTACTTC. Translating gives CATSENSPNRGYEQYF.

V gene TRBV24-1 combines with J gene TRBJ1-2; 8 bases agree with TRBD1. Germline CDR1 reads KGHDR; CDR2 reads SFDVKD. CDR3 size: 12 residues. Germline trimming cut 10 bases from V and 3 bases from J; bases unmatched to any gene: 3. The CDR3 DNA reads as TGTGCCACGGCACAGGGGGACTATGGCTACACCTTC. Translated: CATAQGDYGYTF.

The V call is TRBV27, the J call TRBJ1-4; 9 nucleotides align to TRBD1. Germline lookup yields CDR1 MNHEY and CDR2 SMNVEV (reference sequence). V shed 2 bases and J 5 bases; nucleotides not matched to a gene: 6. CDR3 length: 16 amino acids. The CDR3 region is CASSLTGGTGNEKLFF. CDR3 nucleotide sequence: TGTGCCAGCAGTTTAACCGGAGGGACAGGGAATGAAAAACTGTTTTTT.

This clonotype has just a few counts. This chain uses TRBV10-3 with TRBJ1-4, with D possibly TRBD1 on 5 matching bases. This CDR3 is built from 13 residues. V shed 9 bases and J shed 6 bases, with 14 bases lying between them. Germline V gene sequence: CDR1 ENHRY, CDR2 SYGVKD. The CDR3 region has the DNA TGTGCCATAAAGGGGACTAGTGATGAAAAACTGTTTTTT. Translated, it gives CAIKGTSDEKLFF.

The sample holds a few counts of this clonotype. V and J are TRBV27 and TRBJ2-7; no clear D. The V gene's germline CDR1 is MNHEY and CDR2 SMNVEV (reference sequence). This CDR3 has 15 residues. V was cut by 5 bases and J by 2 bases, with 16 bases left in between. DNA of the CDR3: TGTGCCAGCAGTCTACGGTATAGCCCTACCTACGAGCAGTACTTC. Protein product: CASSLRYSPTYEQYF.

Here the CDR3 DNA reads TGCAGCGTTGAAGAACTCTCAACGCAGTATTTT. It yields the protein CSVEELSTQYF. The chain uses TRBV29-1 and TRBJ2-3; D unclear. CDR1 SQVTM and CDR2 ANQGSEA come from the germline V gene. V shed 0 bases and J shed 9 bases, with 7 bases lying between them. The CDR3 length is 11 residues.

This sequence joins TRBV20-1 and TRBJ2-1; TRBD1 matches 10 bases. Germline values: CDR1 DFQATT, CDR2 SNEGSKA (reference sequence). This CDR3 has 17 amino acids. After removal of 0 bases from V and 3 bases from J, the junction contained 8 bases not matched to a gene. In DNA, the CDR3 is TGCAGTGCTAGAGATCAGACAGGGGGCGGTTTCTACAATGAGCAGTTCTTC. It translates to CSARDQTGGGFYNEQFF.

The V call is TRBV5-1, the J call TRBJ1-2; D remains ambiguous. The germline V gene has CDR1 SGHRS and CDR2 YFSETQ. The length of the CDR3 is 14 residues. V was cut by 4 bases and J by 4 bases, with 14 bases left in between. The CDR3 DNA sequence: TGCGCCAGCAGCCCTGGGAGCCCGGGCTATGGCTACACCTTC. Translation gives CASSPGSPGYGYTF.

J is TRBJ2-1 and V is TRBV6-2 or TRBV6-3; D is unclear. The CDR3 has 13 residues. V shed 2 bases and J shed 4 bases, with 6 bases lying between them. The germline CDR1 and CDR2 sequences are MNHEY and SVGEGT. The CDR3 protein is CASSYVRYNEQFF. CDR3 nucleotide sequence: TGTGCCAGCAGTTACGTCAGATACAATGAGCAGTTCTTC.

This clonotype showed up just a few times. This sequence joins TRBV27 and TRBJ2-1; 8 positions agree with TRBD2. Germline trimming cut 3 bases from V and 6 bases from J; bases unmatched to any gene: 4. Germline CDR1 is MNHEY and CDR2 is SMNVEV (reference sequence). The CDR3 has 14 residues. This CDR3 reads CASSLSGGSNEQFF. The CDR3 bases are TGTGCCAGCAGTTTGAGCGGGGGTTCCAATGAGCAGTTCTTC.

The rearrangement joins TRBV18 to TRBJ2-7; D possibly corresponds to TRBD2 (6 bases). This CDR3 has 14 amino acids. Between the trimmed V and J ends, which lost 1 base and 5 bases, there was a span of 12 bases. Germline CDR1 and CDR2: KGHSH and LQKENI. CDR3 nucleotide sequence: TGTGCCAGCTCACCACTTTCGGGAGAGAACGAGCAGTACTTC. This gives the protein CASSPLSGENEQYF. Supplemented by reference TRBV18 and TRBJ2-7, the full variable domain reads NAGVMQNPRHLVRRRGQEARLRCSPMKGHSHVYWYRQLPEEGLKFMVYLQKENIIDESGMPKERFSAEFPKEGPSILRIQQVVRGDSAAYFCASSPLSGENEQYFGPGTRLTVT.

The chain combines TRBV5-1 with TRBJ2-1; D may be TRBD1 or TRBD2 (5 bases each). CDR1 is SGHRS, CDR2 YFSETQ, per germline. This CDR3 is built from 15 residues. The V end lost 5 bases, the J end lost 5 bases, and 17 bases lay between the germline ends. DNA for the CDR3: TGCGCCAGCAGAAGGGACGGGGTCAATCACAATGAGCAGTTCTTC. It yields the protein CASRRDGVNHNEQFF. Full variable domain (rest looked up from reference TRBV5-1 and TRBJ2-1): KAGVTQTPRYLIKTRGQQVTLSCSPISGHRSVSWYQQTPGQGLQFLFEYFSETQRNKGNFPGRFSGRQFSNSRSEMNVSTLELGDSALYLCASRRDGVNHNEQFFGPGTRLTVL.

This chain uses TRBV6-5 with TRBJ2-2; D is undetermined. Per germline, CDR1 MNHEY and CDR2 SVGAGI. This CDR3 region has 16 residues. The V gene lost 2 bases and the J gene lost 0 bases, with 10 bases spanning the gap. As DNA, the CDR3 is TGTGCCAGCAGTTACGTTACAAACGCGAACACCGGGGAGCTGTTTTTT. This gives the protein CASSYVTNANTGELFF.